Below, 3 T cell receptor beta chains from the same sample are listed, as sequenced in a study of blood T cells in healthy people across ages. A second PCR, run for about 7 to 11 cycles, used a sample-barcoded 5' primer plus a J-beta primer mix. In TCRdb, the 5' RACE reads were re-called with MiXCR into one record per CDR3 protein. This sample has 1.5 million to 1.8 million distinct CDR3 sequences, with roughly two fifths found just once. The sample consisted of blood. The receptors come from a woman between 18 and 30 years old in good health.

The chain uses TRBV20-1 and TRBJ2-1; no clear D gene. This CDR3 has 15 residues. Germline CDR1 DFQATT, CDR2 SNEGSKA (reference sequence). V lost 3 bases and J 2 bases, leaving 14 bases between the germline ends. As DNA, the CDR3 is TGCAGTGCTAGTACTACCACACGCACCTACAATGAGCAGTTCTTC. The encoded protein is CSASTTTRTYNEQFF.

This clonotype was counted only a few times. The chain links TRBV21-1 to TRBJ1-5. TRBV21-1 has pseudogene status. The CDR3 has 18 amino acids. In nucleotides, the CDR3 is TGTGCCAGCAGCAAGCTAACCAAACGCAAGACGAGCAATCAGCCCCAGCATTTT. Amino acids: CASSKLTKRKTSNQPQHF.

This chain links TRBV20-1 with TRBJ2-7, with D possibly being TRBD1 (5 bases). The CDR3 runs to 11 residues. The V gene's germline CDR1 is DFQATT and CDR2 SNEGSKA (reference sequence). With 6 bases removed from V and 1 base from J, the gap between germline ends came to 7 bases. CDR3 sequence reads: CSARQSYEQYF. In nucleotides, the CDR3 is TGCAGTGCGAGACAGTCCTACGAGCAGTACTTC.